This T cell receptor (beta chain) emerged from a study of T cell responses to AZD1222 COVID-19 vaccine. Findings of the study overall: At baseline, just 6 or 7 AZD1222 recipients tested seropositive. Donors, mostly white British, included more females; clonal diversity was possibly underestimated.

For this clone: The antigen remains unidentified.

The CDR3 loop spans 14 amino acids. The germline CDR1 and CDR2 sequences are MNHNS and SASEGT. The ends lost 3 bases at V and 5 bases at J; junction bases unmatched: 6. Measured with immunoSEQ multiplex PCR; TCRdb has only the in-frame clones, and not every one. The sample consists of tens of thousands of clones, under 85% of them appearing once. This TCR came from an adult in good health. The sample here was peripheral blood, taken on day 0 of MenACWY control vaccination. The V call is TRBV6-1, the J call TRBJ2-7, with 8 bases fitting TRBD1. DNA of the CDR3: TGTGCCAGCAGTGATATAGGACAGGGAAACGAGCAGTACTTC. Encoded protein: CASSDIGQGNEQYF.